The 25 T cell receptor beta chains presented below share a single source sample, sequenced in a study of T-cell memory formation after mild COVID-19. TCRdb itself ran the 5' RACE reads through MiXCR, one entry per CDR3 protein. Altogether 380,000 or so distinct CDR3 sequences are present, roughly an eighth being singletons, with the ten largest covering 22%. The sequenced material came from PBMCs or a T cell subset sorted from them (not recorded which). Source of these receptors: a man between 18 and 29 years old who had mild COVID-19 (a few samples of this study predate the infection). Cell type and time point are not known.

This clonotype was counted between two and nine times. CDR3 sequence reads: CASIPSGTGKGHEQYV. The CDR3 nucleotides are TGTGCCAGCATTCCCTCCGGGACAGGGAAGGGCCACGAGCAGTACGTC. This sequence joins TRBV12-3 or TRBV12-4 and TRBJ2-7; 9 bases are shared with TRBD1. Losses at the gene ends were 7 bases for V and 5 bases for J; bases not matched to a gene: 15. The CDR3 consists of 16 residues.

This clonotype was counted ten times or more. The chain recombines TRBV5-1 with TRBJ2-5, with 8 bases matching TRBD1. V lost 4 bases, J lost 2 bases, and 7 bases stayed unmatched. This CDR3 region has 15 residues. The germline gives CDR1 SGHRS, CDR2 YFSETQ. In nucleotides, the CDR3 is TGCGCCAGCAGCACCGGGACAGGCCTACAAGAGACCCAGTACTTC. Its protein product is CASSTGTGLQETQYF.

The chain uses TRBV4-2 and TRBJ2-3; TRBD2 matches at 8 bases. Germline CDR1 and CDR2: LGHNA and YNFKEQ. Trimming removed 0 bases from V and 0 bases from J; junction bases left unmatched: 8. The CDR3 has 18 residues. CDR3 residues: CASSQDGGSGGSTDTQYF. CDR3 DNA: TGTGCCAGCAGCCAAGATGGCGGCAGCGGGGGAAGCACAGATACGCAGTATTTT.

DNA for the CDR3: TGTGCCAGCAGCTTATTACGGTCAGATACGCAGTATTTT. It translates to CASSLLRSDTQYF. The V gene is TRBV7-9, the J gene TRBJ2-3; no clear D gene. The CDR3 is 13 amino acids. V dropped 2 bases and J dropped 4 bases, with 7 bases sitting between them. Germline V lookup: CDR1 SEHNR, CDR2 FQNEAQ (reference sequence).

This clonotype was counted between two and nine times. The chain links TRBV10-3 to TRBJ2-3, with 8 bases identical to TRBD1. The germline V gene has CDR1 ENHRY and CDR2 SYGVKD. This CDR3 contains 13 residues. The V and J ends lost 6 bases and 6 bases, in that order; junction bases with no gene match: 5. This CDR3 is CAISQGAWDTQYF. The CDR3 nucleotides read TGTGCCATCAGCCAGGGGGCCTGGGATACGCAGTATTTT.

This clonotype was seen at least ten times. A read error may produce the germline difference seen at one junction end. The CDR3 loop is CASSLGGSTDTQYF. The CDR3 DNA sequence: TGTGCCAGCAGCTTAGGGGGTAGTACAGATACGCAGTATTTT. The V and J genes are TRBV5-1 and TRBJ2-3; a possible D gene is TRBD1 (6 bases). The CDR3 covers 14 residues. CDR1 and CDR2 (germline): SGHRS, YFSETQ.

Concerning this clonotype: The junction departs from germline at one end; a sequencing error may be responsible. This chain links TRBV9 with TRBJ2-4; D perhaps matches TRBD2 (6 bases). Germline assignment: CDR1 SGDLS and CDR2 YYNGEE. CDR3 length: 13 amino acids. CDR3 coding DNA: TGTGCCAGCAGCGTAGGGGACTCTGACATTAAGTACTTC. This gives the protein CASSVGDSDIKYF.

The chain couples TRBV6-5 to TRBJ1-1; D remains unclear. V gave up 0 bases and J gave up 1 base, with 12 bases separating them. Germline CDR1 MNHEY, CDR2 SVGAGI. There are 16 residues in the CDR3. This CDR3 is CASSYSRPPTNTEAFF. The CDR3 DNA sequence: TGTGCCAGCAGTTACTCGAGGCCTCCGACGAACACTGAAGCTTTCTTT.

This clonotype was recorded at least ten times. The J gene is TRBJ2-3, the V gene TRBV7-2; no definite D call. With 7 bases removed from V and 0 bases from J, the gap between germline ends came to 14 bases. The CDR3 length is 15 residues. Germline values: CDR1 SGHTA, CDR2 FQGNSA. CDR3 protein: CASNHVGWSTDTQYF. The CDR3, as DNA: TGTGCCAGCAATCATGTCGGGTGGAGCACAGATACGCAGTATTTT.

This chain connects TRBV7-2 to TRBJ2-5, with D perhaps matching TRBD1 (5 bases). This CDR3 spans 15 amino acids. V was shortened by 1 base and J by 7 bases, with 16 bases between the two germline ends. Germline V gene sequence: CDR1 SGHTA, CDR2 FQGNSA. This CDR3 is CASSLDGAGLRTQYF. For the CDR3, the DNA is TGTGCCAGCAGCTTAGATGGGGCAGGGCTACGGACCCAGTACTTC. The whole variable domain, remainder taken from reference TRBV7-2 and TRBJ2-5, is GAGVSQSPSNKVTEKGKDVELRCDPISGHTALYWYRQSLGQGLEFLIYFQGNSAPDKSGLPSDRFSAERTGGSVSTLTIQRTQQEDSAVYLCASSLDGAGLRTQYFGPGTRLLVL.

This clonotype was found a few times. This chain uses TRBV7-9 with TRBJ2-1, with D possibly TRBD1 on 5 matching bases. The length of the CDR3 is 12 residues. Trimming shortened V by 8 bases and J by 5 bases, and 10 bases separated the two germline ends. Germline-derived CDR1 and CDR2 are SEHNR and FQNEAQ (reference sequence). CDR3 amino acids: CASHPGNNEQFF. Here the CDR3 DNA reads TGTGCCAGCCACCCAGGGAACAATGAGCAGTTCTTC.

The rearrangement links TRBV7-9 to TRBJ2-2; D is unresolved. The CDR3 is made up of 15 amino acids. Germline V gene data show CDR1 as SEHNR and CDR2 as FQNEAQ (reference sequence). V was cut by 8 bases and J by 6 bases, with 19 bases left in between. The CDR3 reads CASYPWAPDSGELFF. CDR3 DNA: TGTGCCAGCTACCCATGGGCCCCGGATTCCGGGGAGCTGTTTTTT. Complete variable domain (other parts from reference TRBV7-9 and TRBJ2-2): DTGVSQNPRHKITKRGQNVTFRCDPISEHNRLYWYRQTLGQGPEFLTYFQNEAQLEKSRLLSDRFSAERPKGSFSTLEIQRTEQGDSAMYLCASYPWAPDSGELFFGEGSRLTVL.

This chain links TRBV7-9 with TRBJ1-5; D uncertain. Per the germline V gene, CDR1 is SEHNR and CDR2 is FQNEAQ (reference sequence). The CDR3 consists of 12 residues. Trimming pared 1 base from V and 11 bases from J, leaving 9 bases between. The CDR3 DNA is TGTGCCAGCAGCTTAGAACTGTCAGCCCAGCATTTT. It codes for CASSLELSAQHF. Full variable domain (remainder filled in from reference TRBV7-9 and TRBJ1-5): DTGVSQNPRHKITKRGQNVTFRCDPISEHNRLYWYRQTLGQGPEFLTYFQNEAQLEKSRLLSDRFSAERPKGSFSTLEIQRTEQGDSAMYLCASSLELSAQHFGDGTRLSIL.

This clonotype was found many times. The genes are TRBV19 and TRBJ1-1; the D is unclear. Germline V gene data show CDR1 as LNHDA and CDR2 as SQIVND (reference sequence). This CDR3 has 12 residues. V lost 3 bases and J lost 1, with 3 bases in between. CDR3 in amino acids: CASSISNTEAFF. Here the CDR3 DNA reads TGTGCCAGTAGTATTTCGAACACTGAAGCTTTCTTT.

This clonotype was observed a few times. The V and J genes are TRBV7-9 and TRBJ1-2; 7 bases line up with TRBD1. V dropped 5 bases and J dropped 2; count of bases not matched to a gene: 8. This CDR3 is built from 15 residues. Germline CDR1 reads SEHNR; CDR2 reads FQNEAQ (reference sequence). The CDR3 region is CASSVQGRDNYGYTF. As DNA, the CDR3 is TGTGCCAGCAGCGTACAGGGGAGAGACAACTATGGCTACACCTTC. The whole variable domain, filled in from reference TRBV7-9 and TRBJ1-2, reads DTGVSQNPRHKITKRGQNVTFRCDPISEHNRLYWYRQTLGQGPEFLTYFQNEAQLEKSRLLSDRFSAERPKGSFSTLEIQRTEQGDSAMYLCASSVQGRDNYGYTFGSGTRLTVV.

This chain joins TRBV10-3 and TRBJ1-5, with a tentative D call TRBD1 (6 bases). CDR3 length: 13 amino acids. Trimming removed 4 bases at V and 6 bases at J, with 10 bases between. Germline loops: CDR1 ENHRY, CDR2 SYGVKD. Written as DNA, the CDR3 is TGTGCCATCAGTGGGGGGGCCGGTCAGCCCCAGCATTTT. Translation: CAISGGAGQPQHF.

This clonotype was observed a handful of times. The J gene is TRBJ2-4, the V gene TRBV7-9, with D uncertain. Germline values: CDR1 SEHNR, CDR2 FQNEAQ (reference sequence). Trimming took off 3 bases at V and 0 bases at J, with 6 bases between the two ends. This CDR3 region has 14 residues. The CDR3 loop reads CASSLDIAKNIQYF. The DNA of the CDR3 is TGTGCCAGCAGCTTGGATATAGCCAAAAACATTCAGTACTTC.

A few counts support this clonotype. The chain recombines TRBV6-5 with TRBJ2-1; no firm D call. The CDR3 is 16 residues long. The germline V gene has CDR1 MNHEY and CDR2 SVGAGI. V was clipped by 5 bases and J by 7 bases, with 21 bases between them. The CDR3 nucleotides are TGTGCCAGCAGTCGCGACTCCCCGATCGTAGGGAATGAGCAGTTCTTC. Amino acids: CASSRDSPIVGNEQFF.

The chain is built from TRBV20-1 and TRBJ2-7; possible D gene TRBD1, 6 bases. CDR1 and CDR2 (germline): DFQATT, SNEGSKA (reference sequence). The CDR3 has 14 residues. The V gene lost 5 bases and the J gene lost 0 bases, with 14 bases spanning the gap. CDR3 DNA sequence: TGCAGTGCTGCCGACAGGATCAGCTCCTACGAGCAGTACTTC. Translation gives CSAADRISSYEQYF.

The CDR3 here is CASSLYGDTGELFF. The CDR3 DNA sequence: TGTGCCAGCAGCTTATACGGAGACACCGGGGAGCTGTTTTTT. The chain joins TRBV11-2 to TRBJ2-2, with unresolved D. Germline V gene sequence: CDR1 SGHAT, CDR2 FQNNGV. V lost 2 bases to trimming and J lost 3 bases, with 7 bases between them. The CDR3 sequence is 14 residues long.

This clonotype appeared many times. This rearrangement joins TRBV5-5 to TRBJ2-2; tentatively, D is TRBD1 (6 bases). In germline, CDR1 is SGHKS, CDR2 YYEKEE (reference sequence). V lost 4 bases and J lost 4, with 11 bases in between. The CDR3 runs 14 residues. The CDR3 here is CASSAGQPTGELFF. In DNA, the CDR3 is TGTGCCAGCAGCGCTGGACAGCCCACCGGGGAGCTGTTTTTT.

The genes are TRBV15 and TRBJ2-5; D unresolved. Germline V gene lookup returns CDR1 LNHNV and CDR2 YYDKDF (reference sequence). The CDR3 has 15 residues. The V and J ends lost 0 bases and 2 bases respectively, with 10 bases between them. The CDR3: CATSRDPGKQETQYF. In nucleotides, the CDR3 is TGTGCCACCAGCAGAGATCCTGGCAAGCAAGAGACCCAGTACTTC.

V usage is TRBV20-1 and J usage is TRBJ2-1, with TRBD2 matching 7 bases. The germline CDR1 and CDR2 sequences are DFQATT and SNEGSKA (reference sequence). This CDR3 is 16 amino acids long. Losses at the gene ends were 1 base for V and 4 bases for J; bases not matched to a gene: 10. CDR3: CSARAPGRGGYNEQFF. The DNA for the CDR3 is TGCAGTGCTAGAGCCCCGGGTCGCGGGGGATACAATGAGCAGTTCTTC.

This clonotype was observed a handful of times. The chain recombines TRBV18 with TRBJ2-7; D is unresolved. Trimming left V 1 base short and J 2 bases short, with 6 bases between. Germline V gene data show CDR1 as KGHSH and CDR2 as LQKENI. The CDR3 is 13 amino acids. Here the CDR3 DNA reads TGTGCCAGCTCACCACAGGGAACCTACGAGCAGTACGTC. Its translation: CASSPQGTYEQYV.

This clonotype turned up a few times. The J gene is TRBJ2-6, the V gene TRBV2, with 8 bases aligning to TRBD1. J lost 3 bases, V lost 6 bases, and 16 bases had no gene match. The CDR3 is made up of 19 amino acids. Per the germline V gene, CDR1 is SNHLY and CDR2 is FYNNEI. In DNA, the CDR3 is TGTGCCAGCAGCGGAACGGCAAGAGACAGGGGTTATGGGGCCAACGTCCTGACTTTC. Amino acids: CASSGTARDRGYGANVLTF.